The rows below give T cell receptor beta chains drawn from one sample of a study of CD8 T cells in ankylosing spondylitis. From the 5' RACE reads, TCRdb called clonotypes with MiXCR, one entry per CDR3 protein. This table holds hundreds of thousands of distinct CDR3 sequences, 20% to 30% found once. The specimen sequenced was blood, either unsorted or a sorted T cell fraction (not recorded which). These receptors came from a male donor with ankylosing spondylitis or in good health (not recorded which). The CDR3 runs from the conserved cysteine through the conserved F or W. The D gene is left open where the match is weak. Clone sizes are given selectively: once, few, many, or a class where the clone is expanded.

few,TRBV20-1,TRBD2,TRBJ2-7,TGCAGTGCCCCATTCATACTAGCGGGAGTCGAGCAGTACTTC,CSAPFILAGVEQYF
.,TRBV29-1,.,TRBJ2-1,TGCAGCGTTGATTGGACCAATGAGCAGTTCTTC,CSVDWTNEQFF
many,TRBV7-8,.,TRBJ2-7,TGTGCCAGCAGCTTGGGCAGGGTGGCTCCCTACGAGCAGTACTTC,CASSLGRVAPYEQYF
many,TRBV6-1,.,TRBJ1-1,TGTGCCAGCACCGACCAAACAAAGGCTTTCTTT,CASTDQTKAFF
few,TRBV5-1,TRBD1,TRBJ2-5,TGCGCCAGCAGCCCCGGGACAGTCCTTCAAGAGACCCAGTACTTC,CASSPGTVLQETQYF
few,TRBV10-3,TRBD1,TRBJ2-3,TGTGCCATCAGGGGGACAGGGGGGATCACAGATACGCAGTATTTT,CAIRGTGGITDTQYF
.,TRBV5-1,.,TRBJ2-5,TGCGCCAGCAGCTTGGCCGCTGGGGGACCCCAAGAGACCCAGTACTTC,CASSLAAGGPQETQYF
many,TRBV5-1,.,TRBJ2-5,TGCGCCAGCAGCTTGGCCGGCGGTGGGAAGGAGACCCAGTACTTC,CASSLAGGGKETQYF
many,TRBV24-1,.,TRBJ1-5,TGTGCCACCAGTTTGGGGGGGAGCAATCAGCCCCAGCATTTT,CATSLGGSNQPQHF
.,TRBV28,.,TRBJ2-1,TGTGCCAGCAGTTTTCTGGAGGGGGGTTACAATGAGCAGTTCTTC,CASSFLEGGYNEQFF
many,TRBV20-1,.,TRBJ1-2,TGCAGTGCTAGAGTCGAATCATCCTATGGCTACACCTTC,CSARVESSYGYTF
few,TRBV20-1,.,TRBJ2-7,TGCAGTGCTAGAGATCACGAGCAGTACTTC,CSARDHEQYF
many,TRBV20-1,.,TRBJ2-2,TGCAGTGCTCCACGGAACACCGGGGAGCTGTTTTTT,CSAPRNTGELFF
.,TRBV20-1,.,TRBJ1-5,TGCAGTGCTAGAGCCCCGCAGGGGAGTCAGCCCCAGCATTTT,CSARAPQGSQPQHF
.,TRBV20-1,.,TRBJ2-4,TGCAGTGCTAGATCCTGGGTGGGGAAAGCCAAAAACATTCAGTACTTC,CSARSWVGKAKNIQYF
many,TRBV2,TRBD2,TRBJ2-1,TGTGCCAGCCGACTAGCGGGAGTTAATGAGCAGTTCTTC,CASRLAGVNEQFF
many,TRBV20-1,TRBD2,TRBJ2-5,TGCAGTGCTAGGCTGACTAGCTCAGAGACCCAGTACTTC,CSARLTSSETQYF
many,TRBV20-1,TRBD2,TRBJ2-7,TGCAGTGCCTTTCGGGGGGGAAGCTACGAGCAGTACTTC,CSAFRGGSYEQYF
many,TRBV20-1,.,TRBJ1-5,TGCAGTGCAAACGACGGTATACAGCCCCAGCATTTT,CSANDGIQPQHF
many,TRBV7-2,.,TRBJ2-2,TGTGCCAGCAGCTTTAGCGAAACGAACACCGGGGAGCTGTTTTTT,CASSFSETNTGELFF
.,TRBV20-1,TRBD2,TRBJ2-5,TGCAGTGTCCCGAGGGAGTTAGCGGGAGTTTTGGAGACCCAGTACTTC,CSVPRELAGVLETQYF
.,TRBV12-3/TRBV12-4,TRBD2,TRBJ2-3,TGTGCCCTCAGTTATGGACTAGCGGGAGGGCCACACACAGATGCGCAGTATTTT,CALSYGLAGGPHTDAQYF
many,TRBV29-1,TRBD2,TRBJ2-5,TGCAGCGTCCTGGATAGCGGGAGTGAGACCCAGTACTTC,CSVLDSGSETQYF
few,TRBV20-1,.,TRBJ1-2,TGCAGTGCTAGAACGGCCGACAGGCGTTCCTATGGCTACACCTTC,CSARTADRRSYGYTF
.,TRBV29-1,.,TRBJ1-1,TGCAGCGTAATATTAACGAGGGGGATGGGAGCTTTCTTT,CSVILTRGMGAFF
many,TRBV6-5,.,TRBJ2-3,TGTGCCAGCAGCGCCCAAACAGATACGCAGTATTTT,CASSAQTDTQYF
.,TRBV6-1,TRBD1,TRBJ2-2,TGTGCCAGCAGCGCAGGGGGCGCGGTGGTCGGGGAGCTGTTTTTT,CASSAGGAVVGELFF
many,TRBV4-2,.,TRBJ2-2,TGTGCCAGCAGCCAAGATTACGGCACCGGGGAGCTGTTTTTT,CASSQDYGTGELFF
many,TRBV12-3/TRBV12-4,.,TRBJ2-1,TGTGCCAGCAGTTTTCCCTGGTATGAGCAGTTCTTC,CASSFPWYEQFF
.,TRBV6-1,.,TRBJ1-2,TGTGCCAGCACCCAGGATAACAGGGAGGCGGCTGGCTACACCTTC,CASTQDNREAAGYTF
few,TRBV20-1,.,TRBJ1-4,TGCAGTGCGCTAGGAGACAGCCAAGCTAATGAAAAACTGTTTTTT,CSALGDSQANEKLFF
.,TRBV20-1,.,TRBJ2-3,TGCAGTGCTAGTCGGTCCCGGAGTAGCACAGATACGCAGTATTTT,CSASRSRSSTDTQYF
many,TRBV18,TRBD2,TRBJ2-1,TGTGCCAGCTCACCATCGTGGACTAGCGGGAGGGCCGTAAATGAGCAGTTCTTC,CASSPSWTSGRAVNEQFF
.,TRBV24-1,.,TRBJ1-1,TGTGCCACCAGTGATCCCAATATGGCTGAAGCTTTCTTT,CATSDPNMAEAFF
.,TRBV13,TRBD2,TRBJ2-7,TGTGCCAGCAGCTTGGCGGGAGGATCTATCGAGCAGTACTTC,CASSLAGGSIEQYF
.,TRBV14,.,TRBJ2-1,TGTGCCAGCAGCCCCTTGCGAACTTCTCCGGGAGAGCAGTTCTTC,CASSPLRTSPGEQFF
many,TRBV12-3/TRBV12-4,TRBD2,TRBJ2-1,TGTGCCAGCAGTTCAGGACTAGCGTACTCCTACAATGAGCAGTTCTTC,CASSSGLAYSYNEQFF
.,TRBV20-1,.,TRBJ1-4,TGCAGTGCGACCGGGACTGATGAAAAACTGTTTTTT,CSATGTDEKLFF
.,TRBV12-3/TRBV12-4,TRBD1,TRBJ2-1,TGTGCCAGCAGTTTAGCGATAGGGGACAGGGGGGGCAATGAGCAGTTCTTC,CASSLAIGDRGGNEQFF
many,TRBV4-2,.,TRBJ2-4,TGTGCCAGCAGCCAAGATGCCAAGTCAAACATTCAGTACTTC,CASSQDAKSNIQYF
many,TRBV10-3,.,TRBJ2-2,TGTGCCATCAGCGGGGTGCTGGCGAACACCGGGGAGCTGTTTTTT,CAISGVLANTGELFF
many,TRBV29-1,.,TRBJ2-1,TGCAGCGTTGAGGGCCAGGGAAACAATGAGCAGTTCTTC,CSVEGQGNNEQFF
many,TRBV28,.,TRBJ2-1,TGTGCCAGCAGTCCTGGAGTAATGCAGTTCTTC,CASSPGVMQFF
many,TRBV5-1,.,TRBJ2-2,TGCGCCAGCAGCTCCCTACAACTCGCCGGGGAGCTGTTTTTT,CASSSLQLAGELFF
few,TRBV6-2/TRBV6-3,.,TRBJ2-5,TGTGCCAGCTCCGAACCCAACTTCCAGGGTCGGGAGACCCAGTACTTC,CASSEPNFQGRETQYF
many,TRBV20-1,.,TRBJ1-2,TGCAGTGCTAGTACGGGGAATGGCTACACCTTC,CSASTGNGYTF
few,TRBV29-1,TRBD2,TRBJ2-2,TGCAGCGTCCAAGGGACTAGCGTAAACACCGGGGAGCTGTTTTTT,CSVQGTSVNTGELFF
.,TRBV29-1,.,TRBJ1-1,TGCAGCGTTGAAGACCCTATGAACACTGAAGCTTTCTTT,CSVEDPMNTEAFF
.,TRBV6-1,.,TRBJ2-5,TGTGCCAGCAGTCCGTCCCCGGGACCCTATGGGTCCCAGTACTTC,CASSPSPGPYGSQYF
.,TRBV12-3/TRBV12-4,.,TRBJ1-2,TGTGCCAGCAGTATTACAGAGAACTATGGCTACACCTTC,CASSITENYGYTF
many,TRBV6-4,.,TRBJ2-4,TGTGCCAGCAGTTGTGGGGAGCGGACCAAACTCATTCAGTACTTC,CASSCGERTKLIQYF
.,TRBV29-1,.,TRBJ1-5,TGCAGCGTTGAAGGTTCGGGGAATCAGCCCCAGCATTTT,CSVEGSGNQPQHF
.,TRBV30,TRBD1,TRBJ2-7,TGTGCCAGGGGACAGGGCAGCGAGCAGTACTTC,CARGQGSEQYF
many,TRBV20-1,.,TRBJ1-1,TGCAGTGCCCAGGGCATTGCCACTGAAGCTTTCTTT,CSAQGIATEAFF